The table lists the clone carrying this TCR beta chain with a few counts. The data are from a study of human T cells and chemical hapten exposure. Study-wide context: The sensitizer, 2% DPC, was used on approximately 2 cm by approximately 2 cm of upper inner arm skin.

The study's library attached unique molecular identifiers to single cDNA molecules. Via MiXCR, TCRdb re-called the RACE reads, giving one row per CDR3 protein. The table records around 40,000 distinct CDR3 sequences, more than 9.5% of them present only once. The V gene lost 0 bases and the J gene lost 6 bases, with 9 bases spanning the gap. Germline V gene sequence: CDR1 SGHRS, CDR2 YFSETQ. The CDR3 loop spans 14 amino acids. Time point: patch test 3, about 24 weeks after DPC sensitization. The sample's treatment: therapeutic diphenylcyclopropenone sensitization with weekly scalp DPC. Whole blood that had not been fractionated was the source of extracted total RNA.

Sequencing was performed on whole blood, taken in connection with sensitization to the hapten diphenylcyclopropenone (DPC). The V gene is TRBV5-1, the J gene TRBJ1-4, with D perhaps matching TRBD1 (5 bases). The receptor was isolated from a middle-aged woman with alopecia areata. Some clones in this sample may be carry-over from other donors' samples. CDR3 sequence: CASSLGGLDEKLFF. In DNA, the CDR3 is TGCGCCAGCAGCTTGGGGGGACTTGATGAAAAACTGTTTTTT.